This TCR beta chain was obtained from a study of CD8+CD57+ T cells in acquired aplastic anemia. Sequencing involved patients with CD8+CD57+ cell expansion previously shown by flow cytometry. Genomic DNA templated the TCR beta VDJ and CDR3 profiling. TCRdb redid the calling of the reads with MiXCR, one entry per CDR3 protein. The sample holds some 200,000 distinct CDR3 sequences, more than 45% seen once. Germline CDR1 is MNHEY and CDR2 is SVGEGT. The CDR3 totals 12 residues. V shed 5 bases and J shed 7 bases, with 8 bases lying between them. The sequencing sample was made of sorted CD4+, CD8+, or CD8+CD57+ T cells (not recorded which) from PBMCs. The chain links TRBV6-2 or TRBV6-3 to TRBJ2-2; D call uncertain. This clonotype was obtained from a human donor with aplastic anemia. The chain's CDR3 is CASSQDYGELFF. The DNA of the CDR3 is TGTGCCAGCAGTCAAGATTACGGGGAGCTGTTTTTT.